The rows below give T cell receptor beta chains drawn from one sample of a study of T cells after yellow fever vaccination. From the 5' RACE reads, TCRdb called clonotypes with MiXCR, one entry per CDR3 protein. The profile shows tens of thousands of distinct CDR3 sequences, around 7.7% of them singletons. The sequences come from CD8+ T cells sorted from PBMCs, collected 10 to 11 days after the first yellow fever vaccination. These receptors were obtained from a man aged 18-30 years who received the YFV17D yellow fever vaccine. Both conserved end residues are part of each CDR3. Fields, in order: D gene, clone size, V gene, J gene, CDR3 DNA, CDR3 protein. D genes are given only for firm matches. Some rows have no size entry. The others give once, few or many, or a class for an expanded clone.

D gene: NA; clone size: few; V gene: TRBV12-3/TRBV12-4; J gene: TRBJ2-5; CDR3 DNA: TGTGCCAGCAGTGGAAGGGCAGTCCCTCCATCGGAGACCCAGTACTTC; CDR3 protein: CASSGRAVPPSETQYF
D gene: NA; clone size: NA; V gene: TRBV4-3; J gene: TRBJ2-1; CDR3 DNA: TGCGCCAGCAGCCAAGTTCATAGCAACAATGAGCAGTTCTTC; CDR3 protein: CASSQVHSNNEQFF
D gene: NA; clone size: many; V gene: TRBV12-3/TRBV12-4; J gene: TRBJ1-1; CDR3 DNA: TGTGCCAGCAGATCAGGGGCCGACACTGAAGCTTTCTTT; CDR3 protein: CASRSGADTEAFF
D gene: NA; clone size: many; V gene: TRBV27; J gene: TRBJ2-4; CDR3 DNA: TGTGCCAGCAGTTTATCCCAGCGGGTAGCCAAAAACATTCAGTACTTC; CDR3 protein: CASSLSQRVAKNIQYF
D gene: NA; clone size: NA; V gene: TRBV15; J gene: TRBJ2-5; CDR3 DNA: TGTGCCACCTCTGTACGAGAAGTTTCTGAGACCCAGTACTTC; CDR3 protein: CATSVREVSETQYF
D gene: NA; clone size: few; V gene: TRBV19; J gene: TRBJ2-7; CDR3 DNA: TGTGCCAGTAGTATCCTAGACGGGAGCTCCTACGAGCAGTACTTC; CDR3 protein: CASSILDGSSYEQYF
D gene: NA; clone size: NA; V gene: TRBV3-1; J gene: TRBJ2-1; CDR3 DNA: TGTGCCAGCAGCCAAGATCTTGCGGGGAGCTCCTACAATGAGCAGTTCTTC; CDR3 protein: CASSQDLAGSSYNEQFF
D gene: TRBD2; clone size: many; V gene: TRBV7-3; J gene: TRBJ2-2; CDR3 DNA: TGTGCCAGCAGCAGCGGGACCACGAACACCGGGGAGCTGTTTTTT; CDR3 protein: CASSSGTTNTGELFF
D gene: TRBD2; clone size: many; V gene: TRBV20-1; J gene: TRBJ2-3; CDR3 DNA: TGCAGTGCTACTATAAGCGGGGGGGCCTTCCATACGCAGTATTTT; CDR3 protein: CSATISGGAFHTQYF
D gene: NA; clone size: few; V gene: TRBV11-2; J gene: TRBJ2-1; CDR3 DNA: TGTGCCAGCAGCCCCCCGCGGGGTGCGTACAATGAGCAGTTCTTC; CDR3 protein: CASSPPRGAYNEQFF
D gene: NA; clone size: NA; V gene: TRBV7-9; J gene: TRBJ2-3; CDR3 DNA: TGTGCCAGCAGCCCCACGTTCGGGGGCGGGAGCACAGATACGCAGTATTTT; CDR3 protein: CASSPTFGGGSTDTQYF
D gene: NA; clone size: NA; V gene: TRBV4-1; J gene: TRBJ2-2; CDR3 DNA: TGCGCCAGCAGCCAAATAGGGGGCACCGGGGAGCTGTTTTTT; CDR3 protein: CASSQIGGTGELFF
D gene: NA; clone size: few; V gene: TRBV7-3; J gene: TRBJ2-1; CDR3 DNA: TGTGCCAGCAGCTTAGGCGGGGCCTACTACAATGAGCAGTTCTTC; CDR3 protein: CASSLGGAYYNEQFF
D gene: NA; clone size: many; V gene: TRBV6-5; J gene: TRBJ2-6; CDR3 DNA: TGTGCCAGCAGTTACTCTCAAAGAGGGGCCAACGTCCTGACTTTC; CDR3 protein: CASSYSQRGANVLTF
D gene: NA; clone size: NA; V gene: TRBV23-1; J gene: TRBJ2-1; CDR3 DNA: TGCGCCAGCAGTCAAGGTCCATACGTCAATGAGCAGTTCTTC; CDR3 protein: CASSQGPYVNEQFF